This TCR beta chain derives from a study of blood T cell repertoires in COVID-19. Recruits, aged roughly 18 to 89 years, lived in roughly 22 US areas. The germline gives CDR1 MDHEN, CDR2 SYDVKM. CDR3 length equals 17 residues. J was trimmed by 4 bases and V by 4 bases; bases with no gene match: 11. TCRdb's table, derived via immunoSEQ multiplex PCR, lists solely in-frame clones and lacks some. The table includes 220,000 or so clones, 75% to 90% detected once. The chain joins TRBV28 to TRBJ2-2; 8 bases are shared with TRBD1. The receptor's source is a woman aged 18-30 years in a cohort exposed to, infected with or recovered from COVID-19 (not recorded which). Specimen: PBMCs or T cells enriched from blood (not recorded which). The CDR3 DNA reads as TGTGCCAGCAGTTCCTCCGGGACAGGTGAATTCACCGGGGAGCTGTTTTTT. It yields the protein CASSSSGTGEFTGELFF.